What follows describes a single TCR beta chain. The antigen remains undetermined. The data belong to a study of untreated major depressive disorder. Findings of the study overall: CD4+ T cells from depressed patients used TRBV05-01 (Vbeta 5.1) more often than controls.

The length of the CDR3 is 15 residues. Trimming removed 4 bases from V and 8 bases from J, with 19 bases in between. Germline-derived CDR1 and CDR2 are SGHRS and YFSETQ. Some clones are missing from TCRdb's copy, which holds only in-frame ones; the method was immunoSEQ multiplex PCR. The sample contains 20,000 to 25,000 clones, 89% of which appear only once. Sequencing used CD4+ T cells from PBMCs. The V gene is TRBV5-1, the J gene TRBJ2-1; D perhaps matches TRBD1 (6 bases). This clonotype was obtained from a woman aged 40-49 years in good health. CDR3 sequence reads: CASSPTTGLGDEQFF. DNA for the CDR3: TGCGCCAGCAGCCCTACTACAGGGCTTGGTGATGAGCAGTTCTTC.